This TCR beta chain comes out of a study of CD8+ T cells in alopecia areata. The study's findings and limits: More clonal than normal scalp was lesional scalp, particularly alopecia totalis/universalis.

Note on this clone: Antigen: not known.

The treatment was: oral pan-JAK inhibitor, 5-10 mg twice daily. Sorting of PBMCs yielded the CD4+ and CD8+ T cells. After isolation, RNA underwent reverse transcription to generate cDNA as the sequencing template. Assay used: immunoSEQ multiplex PCR; TCRdb lists only in-frame clones, some missing. Among 110,000 or so clones listed, 56% were seen once. There are 13 residues in the CDR3. Germline V gene sequence: CDR1 GTSNPN, CDR2 SVGIG (reference sequence). J was trimmed by 3 bases and V by 3 bases; bases with no gene match: 4. The TCR sequence derives from a human donor with alopecia areata. The sequences come from CD4+ T cells sorted from blood, collected at week 24, from a patient treated with tofacitinib. This rearrangement joins TRBV30 to TRBJ2-7, with 8 bases lining up with TRBD1. The CDR3 DNA is TGTGCCTGGAGGGACAGGGCACACTACGAGCAGTACTTC. Amino acid sequence: CAWRDRAHYEQYF.